This T cell receptor beta chain was profiled in a study of regulatory T cells in long-lasting Graves disease. Findings of the study overall: Graves' patients with persistent disease showed TCR diversity lower than patients newly diagnosed. A greater number of public clonotypes (approximately 2,700) was shared by persistent patients than by new patients (around 960).

J lost 0 bases, V lost 7 bases, and 14 bases had no gene match. Germline V CDR1 and CDR2: MGHDK, SYGVNS. This CDR3 is 18 amino acids long. Arm-PCR of CDR3 regions and iRepertoire HTBI primers were used to build TCR beta libraries. TCRdb ran MiXCR on the multiplex PCR reads and lists one entry per CDR3 protein. Found here are approximately 300,000 distinct CDR3 sequences, more than 15% of them singletons; the top ten hold around 36%. This clonotype was seen only a few times. Antigen unknown. A clone one base away is much larger, so this may be a read error. Time point denoted: newly diagnosed GD, antithyroid drugs for less than 3 months. The authors made the TCR library using RNA they extracted from PBMCs.

The gene calls are TRBV25-1 and TRBJ2-1; TRBD2 aligns across 8 bases. The clonotype comes from a female donor with Graves disease. The sample here was peripheral blood mononuclear cells (PBMCs), taken at new diagnosis, from a patient treated with antithyroid drugs. CDR3 coding DNA: TGTGCCAGCATACGGGGACCAGCGGGGACTAGCTCCTACAATGAGCAGTTCTTC. Its translation: CASIRGPAGTSSYNEQFF.